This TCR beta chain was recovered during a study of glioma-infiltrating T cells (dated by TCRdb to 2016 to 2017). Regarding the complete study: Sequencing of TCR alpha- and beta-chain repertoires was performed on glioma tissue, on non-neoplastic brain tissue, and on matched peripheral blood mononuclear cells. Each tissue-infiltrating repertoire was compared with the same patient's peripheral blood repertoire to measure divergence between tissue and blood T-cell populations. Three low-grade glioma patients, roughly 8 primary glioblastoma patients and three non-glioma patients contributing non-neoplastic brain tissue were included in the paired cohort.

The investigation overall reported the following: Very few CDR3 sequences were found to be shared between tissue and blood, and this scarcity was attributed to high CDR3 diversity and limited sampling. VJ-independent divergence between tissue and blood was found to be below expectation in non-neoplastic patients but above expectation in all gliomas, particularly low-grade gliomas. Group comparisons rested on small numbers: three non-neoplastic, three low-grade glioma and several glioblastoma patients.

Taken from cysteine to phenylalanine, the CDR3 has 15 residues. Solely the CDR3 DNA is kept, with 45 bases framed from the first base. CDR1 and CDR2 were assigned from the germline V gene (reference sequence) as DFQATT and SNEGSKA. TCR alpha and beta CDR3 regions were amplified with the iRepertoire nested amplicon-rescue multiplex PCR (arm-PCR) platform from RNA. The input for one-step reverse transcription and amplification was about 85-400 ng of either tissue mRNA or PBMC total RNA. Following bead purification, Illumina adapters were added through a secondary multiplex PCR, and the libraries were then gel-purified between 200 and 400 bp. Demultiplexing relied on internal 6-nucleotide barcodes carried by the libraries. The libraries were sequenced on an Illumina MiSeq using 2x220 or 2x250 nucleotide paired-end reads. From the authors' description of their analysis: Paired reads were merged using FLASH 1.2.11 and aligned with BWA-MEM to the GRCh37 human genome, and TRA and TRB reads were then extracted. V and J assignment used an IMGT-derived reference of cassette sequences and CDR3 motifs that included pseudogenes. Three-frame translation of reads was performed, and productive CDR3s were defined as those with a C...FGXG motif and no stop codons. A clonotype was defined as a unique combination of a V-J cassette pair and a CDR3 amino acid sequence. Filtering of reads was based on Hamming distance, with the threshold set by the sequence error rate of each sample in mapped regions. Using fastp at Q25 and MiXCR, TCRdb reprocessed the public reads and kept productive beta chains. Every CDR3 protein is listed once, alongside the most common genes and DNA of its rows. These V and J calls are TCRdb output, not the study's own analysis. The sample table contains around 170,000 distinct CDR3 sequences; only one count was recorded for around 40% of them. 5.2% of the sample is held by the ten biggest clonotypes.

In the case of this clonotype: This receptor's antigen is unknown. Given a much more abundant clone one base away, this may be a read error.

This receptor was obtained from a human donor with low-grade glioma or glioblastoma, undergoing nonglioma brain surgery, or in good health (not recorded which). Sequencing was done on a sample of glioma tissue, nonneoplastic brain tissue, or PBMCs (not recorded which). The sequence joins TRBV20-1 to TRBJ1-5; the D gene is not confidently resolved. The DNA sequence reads TGCAGTGCTAGAGATGGGGTTAGGCCCAATCAGCCCAAGCATTTT. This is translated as CSARDGVRPNQPKHF.